These 26 T cell receptor beta chains share one sample of origin, sequenced in a study of T cell responses to AZD1222 COVID-19 vaccine. Generated by immunoSEQ multiplex PCR, the TCRdb table keeps only in-frame clones and is missing some. The table shows just over 90,000 clones, with around 91% occurring only once. The material was peripheral blood, obtained 28 days after the second AZD1222 dose. These receptors originate from an adult who received the AZD1222 COVID-19 vaccine.

The V call is TRBV7-2, the J call TRBJ2-4; unclear D gene. The CDR3 sequence is 16 residues long. Germline V CDR1 and CDR2: SGHTA, FQGNSA. The V gene lost 2 bases and the J gene lost 2 bases, with 13 bases spanning the gap. The CDR3 spells CASSLHGSFTKNIQYF. The DNA of the CDR3 is TGTGCCAGCAGCTTACATGGCTCGTTCACCAAAAACATTCAGTACTTC.

This chain joins TRBV9 and TRBJ2-7, with 8 bases fitting TRBD2. This CDR3 has 15 residues. The V gene end was trimmed by 0 bases and the J gene end by 4 bases; junction bases not matched to a gene: 6. CDR1 is SGDLS and CDR2 is YYNGEE in the germline V gene. In DNA form, the CDR3 reads TGTGCCAGCAGCGTAGGGCTTAGCGGGGATTACGAGCAGTACTTC. Encoded protein: CASSVGLSGDYEQYF.

V is TRBV10-3 and J is TRBJ2-7; D may be TRBD1 (6 bases). The V and J ends lost 6 bases and 2 bases respectively, with 11 bases between them. The CDR3 length is 13 residues. CDR1 and CDR2 from the germline V gene are ENHRY and SYGVKD. CDR3 in amino acids: CAIRPQGTYEQYF. The CDR3 bases are TGTGCCATCAGGCCCCAGGGGACCTACGAGCAGTACTTC.

This sequence joins TRBV9 and TRBJ2-2, with no clear D. Trimming stripped 1 base from V and 7 bases from J, with 8 bases between. The CDR3 has 13 residues. Germline values: CDR1 SGDLS, CDR2 YYNGEE. In nucleotides, the CDR3 is TGTGCCAGCAGCGTAACAGCTGGCGGGGAGCTGTTTTTT. Translating it yields CASSVTAGGELFF.

J is TRBJ1-4 and V is TRBV2; tentative D call: TRBD1 (6 bases). The germline V gene encodes CDR1 SNHLY and CDR2 FYNNEI. This CDR3 comprises 14 residues. Trimming took off 4 bases at V and 0 bases at J, with 6 bases between the two ends. CDR3 amino acids: CASSGTATNEKLFF. CDR3 nucleotide sequence: TGTGCCAGCAGTGGGACAGCAACTAATGAAAAACTGTTTTTT.

V gene TRBV2 combines with J gene TRBJ1-5; maybe TRBD1 (5 bases). Trimming cost V 6 bases and J 3 bases, with 9 bases left between them. CDR3 length: 13 residues. Germline V lookup: CDR1 SNHLY, CDR2 FYNNEI. CDR3 residues: CASRGEFNQPQHF. For the CDR3, the DNA is TGTGCCAGCAGGGGGGAGTTCAATCAGCCCCAGCATTTT.

This chain connects TRBV7-9 to TRBJ1-5; D is unclear. This CDR3 contains 13 residues. V was clipped by 5 bases and J by 2 bases, with 7 bases between them. The germline V gene encodes CDR1 SEHNR and CDR2 FQNEAQ (reference sequence). This CDR3 reads CASSQEGNQPQHF. The CDR3 DNA is TGTGCCAGCAGCCAAGAGGGCAATCAGCCCCAGCATTTT.

J is TRBJ1-5 and V is TRBV29-1, with 10 bases that match TRBD1. The V and J ends lost 5 bases and 5 bases, in that order; junction bases with no gene match: 6. The CDR3 runs 14 residues. Germline V gene sequence: CDR1 SQVTM, CDR2 ANQGSEA. CDR3 sequence reads: CSVTTGTGDQPQHF. CDR3 in DNA: TGCAGCGTTACAACCGGGACAGGGGATCAGCCCCAGCATTTT.

The gene calls are TRBV9 and TRBJ2-3; 11 nucleotides agree with TRBD2. The CDR3 consists of 16 residues. CDR1 is SGDLS, CDR2 YYNGEE, per germline. V lost 3 bases, J lost 1 base, and 4 bases stayed unmatched. The CDR3 protein is CASSGLAGPGTDTQYF. CDR3 nucleotide sequence: TGTGCCAGCAGCGGACTAGCGGGACCGGGCACAGATACGCAGTATTTT.

The V and J genes are TRBV6-5 and TRBJ1-4; D unclear. Trimming shortened V by 0 bases and J by 0 bases, and 2 bases separated the two germline ends. This CDR3 is built from 14 residues. The germline CDR1 and CDR2 sequences are MNHEY and SVGAGI. CDR3 coding DNA: TGTGCCAGCAGTTACTCATCAACTAATGAAAAACTGTTTTTT. Protein product: CASSYSSTNEKLFF.

The V and J genes are TRBV21-1 and TRBJ1-3; TRBD1, the table's D call, was not compared with the DNA. TRBV21-1 is a pseudogene locus. CDR3 length equals 18 residues. The CDR3 loop reads CASSLDKEETVNGNTIYF. In DNA, the CDR3 is TGTGCCAGCAGCCTAGATAAAGAGGAGACAGTCAATGGAAACACCATATATTTT.

In its sample, this clone was seen a few times. The chain joins TRBV5-6 to TRBJ1-1; D gene ambiguous. There are 14 residues in the CDR3. V lost 0 bases and J 0 bases, leaving 6 bases between the germline ends. Germline assignment: CDR1 SGHDT and CDR2 YYEEEE. This CDR3 reads CASSLGLMNTEAFF. CDR3 DNA: TGTGCCAGCAGCTTGGGACTGATGAACACTGAAGCTTTCTTT. Based on the CDR3 plus reference TRBV5-6 and TRBJ1-1, the full variable domain is DAGVTQSPTHLIKTRGQQVTLRCSPKSGHDTVSWYQQALGQGPQFIFQYYEEEERQRGNFPDRFSGHQFPNYSSELNVNALLLGDSALYLCASSLGLMNTEAFFGQGTRLTVV.

The V and J genes are TRBV13 and TRBJ1-6; TRBD1 is a possible D gene (5 bases). The germline V gene encodes CDR1 PRHDT and CDR2 FYEKMQ (reference sequence). V was pared by 5 bases and J by 7 bases, with 12 bases between. This CDR3 spans 14 amino acids. In DNA, the CDR3 is TGTGCCAGCAGCCCCCTACAGGACAATTCACCCCTCCACTTT. Its translation: CASSPLQDNSPLHF.

The chain has TRBV5-1 and TRBJ2-4, with D hard to call. This CDR3 is built from 16 residues. Germline values: CDR1 SGHRS, CDR2 YFSETQ. V lost 4 bases and J lost 1, with 15 bases in between. CDR3 region: CASSPKPLDAKNIQYF. DNA for the CDR3: TGCGCCAGCAGCCCGAAACCCCTGGATGCCAAAAACATTCAGTACTTC.

The chain links TRBV25-1 to TRBJ2-5; 8 bases align to TRBD2. V was clipped by 3 bases and J by 2 bases; unmatched bases: 8. Per germline, CDR1 MGHDK and CDR2 SYGVNS. The CDR3 totals 16 residues. For the CDR3, the DNA is TGTGCCAGCAGTGAGCACGCAACTAGCGGACAAGAGACCCAGTACTTC. It codes for CASSEHATSGQETQYF.

The chain employs TRBV30 and TRBJ2-7; 10 nucleotides align to TRBD1. Germline V gene data show CDR1 as GTSNPN and CDR2 as SVGIG (reference sequence). The CDR3 is 12 amino acids. V gave up 7 bases and J gave up 7 bases; unmatched junction bases: 7. This CDR3 reads CAFSPGQGEQYF. The CDR3 region has the DNA TGTGCCTTCTCTCCGGGACAGGGGGAGCAGTACTTC.

This chain uses TRBV3-1 (or the pseudogene TRBV3-2) with TRBJ2-5; D ambiguous. This CDR3 is 15 amino acids long. The germline V gene has CDR1 LGHDT and CDR2 YNNKEL (reference sequence). Between the trimmed V and J ends, which lost 6 bases and 4 bases, there was a span of 18 bases. The chain's CDR3 is CASSQPTRPPETQYF. The CDR3 DNA is TGTGCCAGCAGTCAGCCGACCCGCCCCCCAGAGACCCAGTACTTC.

The chain joins TRBV12-5 to TRBJ1-1; tentatively, D is TRBD1 (5 bases). CDR3 size: 16 residues. Looked up from germline, CDR1 is LGHNT and CDR2 is FRNRAP. V lost 6 bases to trimming and J lost 1 base, with 18 bases between them. Written as DNA, the CDR3 is TGTGCTAGTGGCCGCGGGGGTGGGGAGGGGAACACTGAAGCTTTCTTT. It translates to CASGRGGGEGNTEAFF.

The genes are TRBV27 and TRBJ2-1, with D tentatively TRBD1 (5 bases). The CDR3 is 17 residues long. Germline V gene sequence: CDR1 MNHEY, CDR2 SMNVEV (reference sequence). Trimming removed 0 bases at V and 6 bases at J, with 18 bases between. This CDR3 reads CASSLSRADRLFNEQFF. The CDR3 nucleotides are TGTGCCAGCAGTTTATCGAGAGCCGACAGACTTTTCAATGAGCAGTTCTTC.

The chain employs TRBV27 and TRBJ2-7, with D unclear. V was cut by 5 bases and J by 2 bases, with 16 bases left in between. The CDR3 totals 15 residues. Germline V gene sequence: CDR1 MNHEY, CDR2 SMNVEV (reference sequence). The CDR3 protein is CASSPRPHGTYEQYF. The CDR3 bases are TGTGCCAGCAGTCCCAGACCCCACGGTACCTACGAGCAGTACTTC.

The chain combines TRBV30 with TRBJ1-6; the D gene is possibly TRBD1 (5 bases). This CDR3 region has 13 residues. The germline V and J ends were trimmed by 4 bases and 4 bases, with 8 bases remaining between them. Germline CDR1 reads GTSNPN; CDR2 reads SVGIG (reference sequence). The CDR3 spells CAWTDSYNSPLHF. CDR3 bases: TGTGCCTGGACCGACAGTTATAATTCACCCCTCCACTTT.

This chain links TRBV5-6 with TRBJ2-1, with D tentatively TRBD1 (6 bases). CDR3 size: 16 residues. V lost 2 bases and J 4 bases, leaving 16 bases between the germline ends. In germline, CDR1 is SGHDT, CDR2 YYEEEE. CDR3 residues: CASSFPGRTVYNEQFF. The DNA for the CDR3 is TGTGCCAGCAGCTTCCCCGGGCGGACAGTATACAATGAGCAGTTCTTC.

The chain couples TRBV5-1 to TRBJ1-1; possibly TRBD1 for D (5 bases). Germline V gene lookup returns CDR1 SGHRS and CDR2 YFSETQ. With 3 bases removed from V and 5 bases from J, the gap between germline ends came to 14 bases. The CDR3 loop spans 14 amino acids. The CDR3 DNA follows: TGCGCCAGCAGCTCGGGACCCTTGTCGACTGAAGCTTTCTTT. This translates into CASSSGPLSTEAFF.

J is TRBJ1-2 and V is TRBV6-5; 7 nucleotides agree with TRBD1. CDR3 length equals 13 residues. Germline-derived CDR1 and CDR2 are MNHEY and SVGAGI. Trimming took 5 bases from V and 3 from J; bases not matched to a gene: 3. The CDR3 region is CASSRDSYYGYTF. The CDR3 DNA reads as TGTGCCAGCAGTCGGGACAGTTACTATGGCTACACCTTC.

The CDR3 reads CASSQDDRGNQPQHF. The DNA of the CDR3 is TGCGCCAGCAGCCAAGATGACAGGGGCAATCAGCCCCAGCATTTT. This chain links TRBV4-1 with TRBJ1-5, with 7 bases that match TRBD1. V gave up 0 bases and J gave up 2 bases; unmatched junction bases: 1. Per germline, CDR1 MGHRA and CDR2 YSYEKL. This CDR3 has 15 residues.

Only one count was recorded for this clone. This chain links TRBV7-9 with TRBJ2-6; D is perhaps TRBD2 (5 bases). This CDR3 spans 19 amino acids. Germline assignment: CDR1 SEHNR and CDR2 FQNEAQ (reference sequence). Deletions cut 1 base from V and 0 bases from J, with 16 bases between. Written as DNA, the CDR3 is TGTGCCAGCAGCTTAGAGTGGGAGACGCTAACCTCTGGGGCCAACGTCCTGACTTTC. The encoded protein is CASSLEWETLTSGANVLTF.